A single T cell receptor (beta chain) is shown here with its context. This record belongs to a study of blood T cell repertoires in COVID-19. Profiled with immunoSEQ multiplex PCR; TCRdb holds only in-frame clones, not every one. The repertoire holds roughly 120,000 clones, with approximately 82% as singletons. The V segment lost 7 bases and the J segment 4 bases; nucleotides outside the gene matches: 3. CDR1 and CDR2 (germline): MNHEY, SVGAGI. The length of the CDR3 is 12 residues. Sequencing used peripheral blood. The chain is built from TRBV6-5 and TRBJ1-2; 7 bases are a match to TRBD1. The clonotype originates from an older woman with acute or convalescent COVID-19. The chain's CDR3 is CASTAGGYGYTF. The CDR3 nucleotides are TGTGCCAGCACCGCAGGGGGCTATGGCTACACCTTC.